The 13 T cell receptor beta chains given below trace back to one sample, sequenced in a study of beta chain features in type 1 diabetes. No cognate antigen is known for these TCRs. Study results and caveats: Shorter TCRB CDR3s, moderately but significantly so, marked every one of the four CD4+ subsets in Type 1 diabetes patients.

Of the isolated RNA, all was reverse transcribed, and so the sequenced material was expressed TCRB transcripts. The assay was immunoSEQ multiplex PCR, and TCRdb's table has in-frame clones only and misses some. The data show about 150,000 clones, with approximately 7.8% seen just once and about 0.9% held by the top ten. What was sequenced was central memory CD4+ T cells from blood. These receptors came from a woman between 40 and 55 years old with type 1 diabetes.

This clone showed up just a few times. This chain uses TRBV15 with TRBJ1-6; D possibly corresponds to TRBD1 (6 bases). This CDR3 spans 16 amino acids. The V end was cut by 1 base, the J end by 7 bases, with 14 bases between. Germline CDR1 LNHNV, CDR2 YYDKDF (reference sequence). Written as DNA, the CDR3 is TGTGCCACCAGCAGAGTATTGGGTAGGGGGAATTCACCCCTCCACTTT. Amino acids: CATSRVLGRGNSPLHF.

This rearrangement joins TRBV19 to TRBJ2-5, with 11 positions matching TRBD1. Germline CDR1 reads LNHDA; CDR2 reads SQIVND (reference sequence). V lost 3 bases and J lost 5; bases outside the gene matches: 8. The CDR3 loop spans 16 amino acids. The CDR3 loop reads CASSISGQGAQETQYF. As DNA, the CDR3 is TGTGCCAGTAGTATCAGTGGACAGGGGGCACAGGAGACCCAGTACTTC.

The chain joins TRBV28 to TRBJ1-1; D is unclear. Trimming shortened V by 7 bases and J by 0 bases, and 9 bases separated the two germline ends. Germline CDR1 and CDR2: MDHEN and SYDVKM. There are 13 residues in the CDR3. Here the CDR3 DNA reads TGTGCCAGCAAAGAGGATCTGAACACTGAAGCTTTCTTT. The encoded protein is CASKEDLNTEAFF.

The chain couples TRBV5-1 to TRBJ2-1; TRBD2 is a possible D gene (6 bases). Germline V gene data show CDR1 as SGHRS and CDR2 as YFSETQ. The V and J ends lost 1 base and 3 bases respectively, with 8 bases between them. The CDR3 totals 14 residues. The CDR3, as DNA: TGCGCCAGCAGCTTGACTAGCAGCTACAATGAGCAGTTCTTC. Protein sequence: CASSLTSSYNEQFF.

This clone appeared a few times. V usage is TRBV28 and J usage is TRBJ2-3; 8 nucleotides line up with TRBD1. The ends lost 6 bases at V and 0 bases at J; junction bases unmatched: 2. CDR1 is MDHEN and CDR2 is SYDVKM in the germline V gene. The CDR3 extends over 14 amino acids. Here the CDR3 DNA reads TGTGCCAGCAGGACAGGGGTAAGCACAGATACGCAGTATTTT. Translated, it gives CASRTGVSTDTQYF.

This clone was detected only a few times. The chain carries TRBV7-3 and TRBJ2-3; D gene uncertain. Trimming left V 5 bases short and J 7 bases short, with 19 bases between. Germline values: CDR1 SGHTA, CDR2 FQGTGA. CDR3 length: 15 residues. CDR3 DNA: TGTGCCAGCAGCCAACAGTCTAACAGCCCTAATACGCAGTATTTT. This encodes CASSQQSNSPNTQYF.

This sequence joins TRBV28 and TRBJ2-1; 11 bases are shared with TRBD2. CDR1 and CDR2 from the germline V gene are MDHEN and SYDVKM. Trimming cost V 4 bases and J 3 bases; bases outside gene matches: 8. The CDR3 sequence is 17 residues long. CDR3 coding DNA: TGTGCCAGCAGTTCCCTCCGGACTAGCGGGTTCTACAATGAGCAGTTCTTC. Translating gives CASSSLRTSGFYNEQFF.

This rearrangement joins TRBV19 to TRBJ1-5; 12 nucleotides line up with TRBD1. The germline V gene has CDR1 LNHDA and CDR2 SQIVND (reference sequence). V shed 6 bases and J 4 bases; nucleotides not matched to a gene: 16. This CDR3 has 19 amino acids. The CDR3 region is CASRFPEGTGGAENQPQHF. The CDR3 region has the DNA TGTGCCAGTAGGTTCCCTGAAGGGACAGGGGGCGCGGAGAATCAGCCCCAGCATTTT.

This clone was detected only a few times. V and J are TRBV7-3 and TRBJ2-7; 7 nucleotides align to TRBD2. Looked up from germline, CDR1 is SGHTA and CDR2 is FQGTGA. Losses at the gene ends were 1 base for V and 0 bases for J; bases not matched to a gene: 3. The CDR3 length is 15 residues. The CDR3 sequence is CASSLNGGSSYEQYF. DNA for the CDR3: TGTGCCAGCAGCTTAAACGGCGGGAGCTCCTACGAGCAGTACTTC.

The gene calls are TRBV7-3 and TRBJ2-5; D remains ambiguous. The CDR3 covers 15 residues. Trimming cost V 4 bases and J 2 bases, with 14 bases left between them. The germline gives CDR1 SGHTA, CDR2 FQGTGA. The CDR3 DNA reads as TGTGCCAGCAGCTCCGGGTCCACTAAACAAGAGACCCAGTACTTC. Translation gives CASSSGSTKQETQYF.

This clone came up a few times. The chain uses TRBV10-3 and TRBJ2-1, with D possibly TRBD2 on 6 matching bases. Per the germline V gene, CDR1 is ENHRY and CDR2 is SYGVKD. This CDR3 has 15 residues. The V end was cut by 2 bases, the J end by 4 bases, with 12 bases between. CDR3 in DNA: TGTGCCATCAGTGAGCGGGAGAGAACTTACAATGAGCAGTTCTTC. Its protein is CAISERERTYNEQFF.

This chain joins TRBV6-5 and TRBJ1-5; D is undetermined. Germline assignment: CDR1 MNHEY and CDR2 SVGAGI. The ends were cut back, 6 bases at V and 2 bases at J, with 11 bases in the middle. The CDR3 loop spans 14 amino acids. The CDR3 here is CASSIGLGNQPQHF. The CDR3 region has the DNA TGTGCCAGCAGCATCGGACTGGGCAATCAGCCCCAGCATTTT.

This clone was seen only a few times. The chain combines TRBV4-2 with TRBJ2-7; TRBD2 matches 12 bases. V lost 0 bases to trimming and J lost 3 bases; unmatched junction nucleotides: 6. The CDR3 covers 17 residues. Germline values: CDR1 LGHNA, CDR2 YNFKEQ. The CDR3 coding sequence is TGTGCCAGCAGCCAAGAAATAAGACTAGCGGGAGACTACGAGCAGTACTTC. The encoded protein is CASSQEIRLAGDYEQYF.